A selection of T cell receptor beta chains follows, all from one sample in a study of cytomegalovirus exposure and HLA in healthy donors. Assay used: immunoSEQ multiplex PCR; TCRdb lists only in-frame clones, some missing. The sample lists 130,000 or so clones, roughly 77% occurring once. The source material was PBMCs. These receptors originate from a man aged 25-45 years in good health and CMV-seronegative. The conserved cysteine and the conserved F or W are not part of the CDR3 here. D genes are given only for firm matches.

v_call: TRBV28
d_call: .
cdr3_aa: ATGEGGGPYEQY

v_call: TRBV2
d_call: .
cdr3_aa: ASRTTGETQY

v_call: TRBV29-1
d_call: TRBD1
cdr3_aa: SVGQGGNQPQH

v_call: TRBV7-6
d_call: .
cdr3_aa: ASSPYLGHEQY

v_call: TRBV19
d_call: .
cdr3_aa: ASSSSTGAYEQY

v_call: TRBV28
d_call: .
cdr3_aa: ASQGTSYEQY

v_call: TRBV6-6
d_call: TRBD1
cdr3_aa: ASTSGQGAQY

v_call: TRBV7-9
d_call: .
cdr3_aa: ASSSQGY

v_call: TRBV6-6
d_call: TRBD2
cdr3_aa: ASSPRAGGTYNEQF

v_call: TRBV13
d_call: .
cdr3_aa: ASSLREGVNTIY

v_call: TRBV5-4
d_call: .
cdr3_aa: ASNVDRSNYGYT

v_call: TRBV28
d_call: TRBD1
cdr3_aa: ASSPGTGPPRQPQH

v_call: TRBV29-1
d_call: TRBD2
cdr3_aa: SVVGLAVLEQF

v_call: TRBV19
d_call: TRBD1
cdr3_aa: ASRRRQGPGTEAF

v_call: TRBV4-3
d_call: .
cdr3_aa: ASSQDRPDRYETQY

v_call: TRBV7-3
d_call: .
cdr3_aa: ASSIPYRVPASYSNQPQH

v_call: TRBV6-1
d_call: .
cdr3_aa: ASARPGSRYEQY